What follows describes a single T cell receptor beta chain. What it binds is not known. This record comes from a study of OX40 agonist ivuxolimab in advanced cancers. The study, taken as a whole, reports: Relatively little clonal expansion, among the lowest observed, appeared in partial responders at 0.1-3.0 mg/kg. By week 6 at 0.1 to 3.0 mg/kg, blood CD4+ and CD8+ T cells had expanded clonally.

Assay: immunoSEQ multiplex PCR; the TCRdb copy retains only in-frame clones and omits some. The repertoire holds approximately 70,000 clones, with 94% as singletons. This CDR3 is built from 15 residues. The input for sequencing was CD4+ or CD8+ T cells sorted from blood, taken in a trial of the OX40 agonist ivuxolimab. The TCR was taken from an adult with an advanced solid tumor such as melanoma, head and neck, liver or kidney cancer. The J gene is TRBJ2-7, the V gene TRBV21-1; TRBD2 was called by the table and not checked on the DNA. TRBV21-1 is annotated as a pseudogene. The CDR3 region is CASSKAERENTEQYF. CDR3 DNA sequence: TGTGCCAGCAGCAAAGCTGAGCGGGAGAATACGGAGCAGTACTTC.